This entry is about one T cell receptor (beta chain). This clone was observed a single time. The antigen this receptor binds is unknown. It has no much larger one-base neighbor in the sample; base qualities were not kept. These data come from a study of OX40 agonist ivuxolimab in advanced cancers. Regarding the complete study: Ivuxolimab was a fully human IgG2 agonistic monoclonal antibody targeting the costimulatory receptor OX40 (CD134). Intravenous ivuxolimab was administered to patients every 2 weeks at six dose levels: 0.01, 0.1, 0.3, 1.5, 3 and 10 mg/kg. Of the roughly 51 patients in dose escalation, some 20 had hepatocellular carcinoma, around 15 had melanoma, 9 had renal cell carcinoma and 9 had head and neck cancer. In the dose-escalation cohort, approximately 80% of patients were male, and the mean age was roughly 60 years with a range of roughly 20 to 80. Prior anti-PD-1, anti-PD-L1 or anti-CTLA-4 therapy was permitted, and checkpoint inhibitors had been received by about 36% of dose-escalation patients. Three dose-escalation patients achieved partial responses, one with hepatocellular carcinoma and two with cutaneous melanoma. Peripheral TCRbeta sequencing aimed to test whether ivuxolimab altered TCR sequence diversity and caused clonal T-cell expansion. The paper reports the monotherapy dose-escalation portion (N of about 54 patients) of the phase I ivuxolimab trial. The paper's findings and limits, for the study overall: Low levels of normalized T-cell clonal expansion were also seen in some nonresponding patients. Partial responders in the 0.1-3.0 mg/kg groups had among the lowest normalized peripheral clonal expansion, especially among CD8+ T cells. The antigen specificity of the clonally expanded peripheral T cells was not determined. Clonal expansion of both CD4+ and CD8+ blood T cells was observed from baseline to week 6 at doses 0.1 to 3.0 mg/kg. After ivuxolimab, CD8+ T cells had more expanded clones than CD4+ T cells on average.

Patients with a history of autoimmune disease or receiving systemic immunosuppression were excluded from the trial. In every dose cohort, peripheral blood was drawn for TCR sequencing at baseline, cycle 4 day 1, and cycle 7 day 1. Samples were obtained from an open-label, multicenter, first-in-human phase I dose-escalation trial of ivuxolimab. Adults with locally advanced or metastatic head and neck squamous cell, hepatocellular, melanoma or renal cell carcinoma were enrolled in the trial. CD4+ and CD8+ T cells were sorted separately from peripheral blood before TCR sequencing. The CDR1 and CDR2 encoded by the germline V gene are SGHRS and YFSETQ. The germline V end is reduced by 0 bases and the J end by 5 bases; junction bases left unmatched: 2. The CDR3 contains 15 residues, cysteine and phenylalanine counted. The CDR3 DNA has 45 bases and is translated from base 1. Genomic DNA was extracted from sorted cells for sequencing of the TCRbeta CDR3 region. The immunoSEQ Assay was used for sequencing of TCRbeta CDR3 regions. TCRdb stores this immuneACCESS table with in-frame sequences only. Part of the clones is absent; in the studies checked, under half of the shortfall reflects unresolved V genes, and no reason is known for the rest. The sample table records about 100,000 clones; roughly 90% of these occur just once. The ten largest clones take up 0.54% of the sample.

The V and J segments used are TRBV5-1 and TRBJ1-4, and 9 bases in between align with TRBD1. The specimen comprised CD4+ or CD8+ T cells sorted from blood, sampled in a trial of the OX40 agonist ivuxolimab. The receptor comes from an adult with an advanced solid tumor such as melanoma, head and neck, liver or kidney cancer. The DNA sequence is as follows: TGCGCCAGCAGCTTGGCCGGGACAGGGAATGAAAAACTGTTTTTT. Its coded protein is CASSLAGTGNEKLFF.